These 28 T cell receptor beta chains originate from one sample sequenced in a study of cytomegalovirus exposure and HLA in healthy donors. Use of 60 Vbeta and 13 Jbeta primers characterized the PCR. Assay: immunoSEQ multiplex PCR; the TCRdb copy retains only in-frame clones and omits some. Here the sample spans about 100,000 clones, around 80% being singletons. The specimen sequenced was PBMCs. The origin of the receptors is a young woman in good health and CMV-seronegative.

The V and J genes are TRBV30 and TRBJ1-1; no firm D call. V was clipped by 2 bases and J by 1 base, with 8 bases between them. CDR3 size: 13 residues. Germline-derived CDR1 and CDR2 are GTSNPN and SVGIG (reference sequence). This chain's CDR3 is CAWSREGNTEAFF. The CDR3 region has the DNA TGTGCCTGGAGTAGAGAGGGGAACACTGAAGCTTTCTTT.

V usage is TRBV19 and J usage is TRBJ2-1; 12 nucleotides agree with TRBD2. CDR1 LNHDA and CDR2 SQIVND come from the germline V gene (reference sequence). V trimming: 5 bases; J trimming: 7 bases; junction bases outside the gene matches: 6. The CDR3 loop spans 15 amino acids. The chain's CDR3 is CASSLGLAGRNEQFF. In DNA form, the CDR3 reads TGTGCCAGTAGTTTGGGACTAGCGGGTAGGAATGAGCAGTTCTTC.

The chain employs TRBV29-1 and TRBJ1-2; 8 bases agree with TRBD1. Germline V CDR1 and CDR2: SQVTM, ANQGSEA. This CDR3 comprises 10 residues. Trimming at V came to 6 bases and at J to 6 bases, leaving 0 bases not matched to a gene. The CDR3 sequence is CSVGQDGYTF. CDR3 DNA: TGCAGCGTGGGACAGGATGGCTACACCTTC.

The chain employs TRBV27 and TRBJ2-3, with 9 bases lining up with TRBD1. CDR1 and CDR2 from the germline V gene are MNHEY and SMNVEV (reference sequence). The CDR3 runs 15 residues. V lost 5 bases and J lost 2; bases outside the gene matches: 5. The CDR3 spells CASSNNRGPTDTQYF. The CDR3, as DNA: TGTGCCAGCAGTAACAACAGGGGGCCCACAGATACGCAGTATTTT.

The chain recombines TRBV7-2 with TRBJ2-5, with TRBD2 identical over 12 bases. Matching the DNA end better, TRBJ2-7 makes the J call doubtful. Germline CDR1 and CDR2: SGHTA and FQGNSA. The CDR3 is 15 residues long. As DNA, the CDR3 is TGTGCCAGCAGCTGGAGGACTAGCGGGGTGTACGAGCAGTACTTC. Protein: CASSWRTSGVYEQYF.

This clone was picked up a small number of times. This chain connects TRBV6-4 to TRBJ2-7, with TRBD2 as a possible D gene (6 bases). CDR3 length equals 14 residues. Deletions cut 3 bases from V and 5 bases from J, with 14 bases between. From germline, CDR1 is MRHNA and CDR2 SNTAGT. CDR3 bases: TGTGCCAGCAGTGAGGTCGCGGGGTCCCACGAGCAGTACTTC. The encoded protein is CASSEVAGSHEQYF.

The chain links TRBV5-1 to TRBJ2-2; D is perhaps TRBD1 (5 bases). V was pared by 4 bases and J by 0 bases, with 16 bases between. Germline V gene lookup returns CDR1 SGHRS and CDR2 YFSETQ. The CDR3 sequence is 17 residues long. The CDR3 DNA reads as TGCGCCAGCAGCCCATACCCAGGGAATGCGAACACCGGGGAGCTGTTTTTT. This codes for CASSPYPGNANTGELFF.

This rearrangement joins TRBV7-9 to TRBJ1-2; D perhaps matches TRBD1 (5 bases). Germline V gene sequence: CDR1 SEHNR, CDR2 FQNEAQ (reference sequence). The CDR3 has 12 amino acids. The germline V and J ends were trimmed by 5 bases and 3 bases, with 7 bases remaining between them. CDR3 coding DNA: TGTGCCAGCAGCAGGGGTGACTATGGCTACACCTTC. This codes for CASSRGDYGYTF. Variable domain in full (rest from reference TRBV7-9 and TRBJ1-2): DTGVSQNPRHKITKRGQNVTFRCDPISEHNRLYWYRQTLGQGPEFLTYFQNEAQLEKSRLLSDRFSAERPKGSFSTLEIQRTEQGDSAMYLCASSRGDYGYTFGSGTRLTVV.

This clone was observed a handful of times. The rearrangement joins TRBV6-6 to TRBJ2-7; D is unclear. Germline V CDR1 and CDR2: MNHNY, SVGAGI (reference sequence). V dropped 7 bases and J dropped 2 bases, with 9 bases sitting between them. The CDR3 is 12 amino acids. CDR3: CASTQDPYEQYF. For the CDR3, the DNA is TGTGCCAGCACCCAGGATCCCTACGAGCAGTACTTC.

This clone was seen a single time. The V call is TRBV11-2, the J call TRBJ2-3; unclear D gene. CDR1 and CDR2 (germline): SGHAT, FQNNGV. V was clipped by 5 bases and J by 8 bases, with 11 bases between them. There are 12 residues in the CDR3. In DNA form, the CDR3 reads TGTGCCAGCAGCCACCCTGCCGGTACGCAGTATTTT. It yields the protein CASSHPAGTQYF. The full variable domain, rest sourced from reference TRBV11-2 and TRBJ2-3, is EAGVAQSPRYKIIEKRQSVAFWCNPISGHATLYWYQQILGQGPKLLIQFQNNGVVDDSQLPKDRFSAERLKGVDSTLKIQPAKLEDSAVYLCASSHPAGTQYFGPGTRLTVL.

The chain is built from TRBV29-1 and TRBJ2-2; perhaps TRBD2 as D (5 bases). Germline loops: CDR1 SQVTM, CDR2 ANQGSEA. Trimming shortened V by 6 bases and J by 4 bases, and 9 bases separated the two germline ends. The CDR3 is 12 residues long. The CDR3 is CSVTGSTGELFF. CDR3 DNA sequence: TGCAGCGTGACGGGGTCCACCGGGGAGCTGTTTTTT.

The chain couples TRBV14 to TRBJ2-7; 7 bases are a match to TRBD1. Germline CDR1 SGHDN, CDR2 FVKESK. The V gene end was trimmed by 0 bases and the J gene end by 2 bases; junction bases not matched to a gene: 1. The length of the CDR3 is 14 residues. The CDR3 is CASSQERGPYEQYF. CDR3 sequence (DNA): TGTGCCAGCAGCCAAGAAAGGGGGCCCTACGAGCAGTACTTC. The variable domain in full, completed from reference TRBV14 and TRBJ2-7, reads EAGVTQFPSHSVIEKGQTVTLRCDPISGHDNLYWYRRVMGKEIKFLLHFVKESKQDESGMPNNRFLAERTGGTYSTLKVQPAELEDSGVYFCASSQERGPYEQYFGPGTRLTVT.

The V call is TRBV25-1, the J call TRBJ2-5; the D gene is possibly TRBD2 (5 bases). Between the trimmed V and J ends, which lost 6 bases and 5 bases, there was a span of 10 bases. Germline V gene data show CDR1 as MGHDK and CDR2 as SYGVNS. The CDR3 sequence is 12 residues long. In DNA, the CDR3 is TGTGCCAGCAGGGACGGCGGGGAGACCCAGTACTTC. Amino acid sequence: CASRDGGETQYF.

The chain combines TRBV30 with TRBJ2-7, with 7 nucleotides matching TRBD2. Germline CDR1 GTSNPN, CDR2 SVGIG (reference sequence). The CDR3 has 13 residues. Trimming removed 2 bases from V and 3 bases from J; junction bases left unmatched: 4. The CDR3 loop is CAWSRTRDYEQYF. The CDR3 DNA sequence: TGTGCCTGGAGTAGGACTAGGGACTACGAGCAGTACTTC.

This clone was counted once. The chain has TRBV6-6 and TRBJ2-2, with D possibly being TRBD2 (6 bases). Germline V CDR1 and CDR2: MNHNY, SVGAGI (reference sequence). The CDR3 runs to 16 residues. The V end was cut by 2 bases, the J end by 7 bases, with 17 bases between. CDR3 in DNA: TGTGCCAGCAGTTACGGCGGGGCTATCGATTACGGGGAGCTGTTTTTT. Protein: CASSYGGAIDYGELFF.

In this sample, this clone turned up once. The chain recombines TRBV28 with TRBJ2-7; TRBD1 might be the D (6 bases). CDR3 length equals 11 residues. From germline, CDR1 is MDHEN and CDR2 SYDVKM. V lost 5 bases, J lost 12 bases, and 14 bases lay in between. The CDR3 DNA reads TGTGCCAGCAGTCAGACAGGACGGATGTACTTC. This sequence encodes CASSQTGRMYF.

The chain carries TRBV7-6 and TRBJ1-2, with 7 bases aligning to TRBD1. Germline V gene sequence: CDR1 SGHVS, CDR2 FNYEAQ. The CDR3 contains 13 residues. After removal of 3 bases from V and 4 bases from J, the junction contained 2 bases not matched to a gene. The CDR3 sequence: CASSLGQLYGYTF. Here the CDR3 DNA reads TGTGCCAGCAGCTTGGGACAGCTCTATGGCTACACCTTC.

The chain has TRBV7-3 and TRBJ2-1; maybe TRBD1 (5 bases). Trimming took off 6 bases at V and 2 bases at J, with 32 bases between the two ends. This CDR3 comprises 21 residues. The germline CDR1 and CDR2 sequences are SGHTA and FQGTGA. CDR3 in DNA: TGTGCCAGCAGTCCTACCCCCCGAGCGAGCCCCCCTACAGGAACCTACAATGAGCAGTTCTTC. It is translated as CASSPTPRASPPTGTYNEQFF.

The CDR3 reads CASSPRDTWEKVNGYTF. DNA of the CDR3: TGTGCCAGCAGCCCCCGGGACACTTGGGAGAAGGTGAATGGCTACACCTTC. The rearrangement links TRBV21-1 to TRBJ1-2; the table assigns TRBD1, which was not confirmed against the DNA. TRBV21-1 has pseudogene status. The CDR3 is made up of 17 amino acids.

The rearrangement links TRBV4-1 to TRBJ2-7; 9 nucleotides match TRBD1. V was clipped by 4 bases and J by 2 bases; unmatched bases: 21. Germline-derived CDR1 and CDR2 are MGHRA and YSYEKL. CDR3 size: 20 residues. CDR3 sequence (DNA): TGCGCCAGCAGCCTACTACCTAGGACAGGGGCCTCCTATCAACCCTACGAGCAGTACTTC. Protein product: CASSLLPRTGASYQPYEQYF.

V usage is TRBV4-2 and J usage is TRBJ2-7; 9 bases line up with TRBD2. CDR3 length: 15 residues. V lost 0 bases to trimming and J lost 3 bases; unmatched junction nucleotides: 3. Germline V gives CDR1 LGHNA, CDR2 YNFKEQ. The CDR3 DNA reads TGTGCCAGCAGCCAAGAAGGGACTAGCAGCTACGAGCAGTACTTC. Its protein is CASSQEGTSSYEQYF.

This clone was detected once. The CDR3: CSGRGSGEETQYF. CDR3 in DNA: TGCTCCGGCAGGGGATCCGGTGAAGAGACCCAGTACTTC. V and J are TRBV29-1 and TRBJ2-5; tentative D call: TRBD1 (6 bases). CDR1 and CDR2 (germline): SQVTM, ANQGSEA. The CDR3 has 13 amino acids.

Comments on this clone: The same CDR3 arises from other DNA sequences in this sample as well. The chain employs TRBV18 and TRBJ2-7, with D maybe TRBD1 (6 bases). V was pared by 3 bases and J by 0 bases, with 6 bases between. CDR1 and CDR2 from the germline V gene are KGHSH and LQKENI. The CDR3 extends over 13 amino acids. The CDR3 spells CASSPGHSYEQYF. CDR3 bases: TGTGCCAGCTCACCGGGACACTCCTACGAGCAGTACTTC.

This chain uses TRBV10-3 with TRBJ2-1, with a weak D call TRBD1 (6 bases). Germline V gene lookup returns CDR1 ENHRY and CDR2 SYGVKD. Trimming took off 4 bases at V and 4 bases at J, with 14 bases between the two ends. The CDR3 has 15 amino acids. DNA for the CDR3: TGTGCCATCAGTGGTTTGGGGGCGGTGTACAATGAGCAGTTCTTC. This sequence encodes CAISGLGAVYNEQFF.

The chain carries TRBV25-1 and TRBJ1-4; maybe TRBD1 (5 bases). V was pared by 1 base and J by 8 bases, with 17 bases between. Germline lookup yields CDR1 MGHDK and CDR2 SYGVNS. There are 16 residues in the CDR3. CDR3 region: CASSEFGGAHPEKLFF. The CDR3 nucleotides read TGTGCCAGCAGTGAATTCGGAGGGGCCCATCCGGAAAAACTGTTTTTT.

This clone was found once. This chain connects TRBV7-9 to TRBJ2-5; D perhaps matches TRBD2 (5 bases). Near its end, the DNA agrees better with TRBJ2-7, so the J call may be wrong. This CDR3 contains 13 residues. CDR1 is SEHNR and CDR2 is FQNEAQ in the germline V gene (reference sequence). The CDR3 sequence is CASSKTGSYEQYF. CDR3 nucleotides: TGTGCCAGCAGCAAGACGGGGAGCTACGAGCAGTACTTC.

V usage is TRBV11-2 and J usage is TRBJ2-2; 7 bases agree with TRBD2. Germline CDR1 is SGHAT and CDR2 is FQNNGV. The V segment lost 6 bases and the J segment 1 base; nucleotides outside the gene matches: 11. The CDR3 length is 17 residues. The CDR3 region has the DNA TGTGCCAGCAGGGTTGGGGGGGGTGGAGGGAACACCGGGGAGCTGTTTTTT. It encodes CASRVGGGGGNTGELFF. Looking up the rest from reference TRBV11-2 and TRBJ2-2 gives the full variable domain: EAGVAQSPRYKIIEKRQSVAFWCNPISGHATLYWYQQILGQGPKLLIQFQNNGVVDDSQLPKDRFSAERLKGVDSTLKIQPAKLEDSAVYLCASRVGGGGGNTGELFFGEGSRLTVL.

This chain connects TRBV7-2 to TRBJ2-3, with D tentatively TRBD2 (6 bases). The CDR3 totals 15 residues. Germline lookup yields CDR1 SGHTA and CDR2 FQGNSA. Trimming took 2 bases from V and 6 from J, leaving 15 bases between them. CDR3 nucleotide sequence: TGTGCCAGCAGCTTACGGAGCGGGCCCGGGGATACGCAGTATTTT. Its protein is CASSLRSGPGDTQYF.